Listed below are T cell receptor beta chains from one sample, sequenced in a study of T cell repertoires in cytomegalovirus infection. TCRdb recomputed calls from the reads with MiXCR, one row per CDR3 protein. The sample has 450,000 to 600,000 distinct CDR3 sequences; approximately 10% are singletons. The specimen sequenced was PBMCs. These receptors all come from a human donor in good health (CMV status not recorded). Some clones in this sample may be carry-over from other donors' samples. The CDR3 runs from the conserved cysteine through the conserved F or W. The D gene is left open where the match is weak. Only part of the rows carry a size: once, few, many, or a class if the clone is expanded.

V: TRBV6-1
J: TRBJ1-5
D: .
size: many
DNA: TGTGCCAGAGATCTACTGGGGCCGCCTCCTCAATATAGCAATCAGCCCCAGCATTTT
CDR3: CARDLLGPPPQYSNQPQHF

V: TRBV10-3
J: TRBJ2-7
D: .
size: many
DNA: TGTGCCATCTCGCGGAACATGGGCTCCTACGAGCAGTACTTC
CDR3: CAISRNMGSYEQYF

V: TRBV7-6
J: TRBJ1-1
D: .
size: .
DNA: TGTGCCAGCAGCTTGAGATTCGGTACGGGAAACACTGAAGCTTTCTTT
CDR3: CASSLRFGTGNTEAFF

V: TRBV12-3/TRBV12-4
J: TRBJ2-1
D: TRBD1
size: many
DNA: TGTGCCAGCACCACAAGGCCCGACAGGGGAACGAATGAGCAGTTCTTC
CDR3: CASTTRPDRGTNEQFF

V: TRBV7-2
J: TRBJ2-2
D: TRBD2
size: many
DNA: TGTGCCAGCAGCTTATCGTCTAGCGGGGCAGGAGGAGGGGAGCTGTTTTTT
CDR3: CASSLSSSGAGGGELFF

V: TRBV20-1
J: TRBJ1-3
D: .
size: many
DNA: TGCAGTGCTAGAGATGTCCACTCTGGAAACACCATATATTTT
CDR3: CSARDVHSGNTIYF

V: TRBV14
J: TRBJ2-3
D: .
size: .
DNA: TGTGCCAGCAGCCAGATCAACACAGATACGCAGTATTTT
CDR3: CASSQINTDTQYF

V: TRBV7-6
J: TRBJ1-5
D: TRBD1
size: many
DNA: TGTGCCAGCAGCCTTCACCCCCAGGGGGGCCAGCCCCAGCATTTT
CDR3: CASSLHPQGGQPQHF

V: TRBV6-1
J: TRBJ1-4
D: .
size: few
DNA: TGTGCCAGCAGTCTGAAGCGGGGGGCACGGAATCCAACTAATGAAAAACTGTTTTTT
CDR3: CASSLKRGARNPTNEKLFF

V: TRBV7-2
J: TRBJ1-3
D: .
size: many
DNA: TGTGCCAGCAGCTTATTGAACAGGGTAACCTCTGGAAACACCATATATTTT
CDR3: CASSLLNRVTSGNTIYF

V: TRBV3-1
J: TRBJ2-5
D: .
size: few
DNA: TGTGCCAGCAGCCGGTCTAGCAGACGAATCTTGATAAGGGAGACCCAGTACTTC
CDR3: CASSRSSRRILIRETQYF

V: TRBV11-2
J: TRBJ2-3
D: .
size: many
DNA: TGTGCCAGCAGCTCGGGGTATAGAGATACGCAGTATTTT
CDR3: CASSSGYRDTQYF

V: TRBV2
J: TRBJ2-3
D: .
size: many
DNA: TGTGCCAGCAAGTCTGGAGTAGGGACAGATACGCAGTATTTT
CDR3: CASKSGVGTDTQYF

V: TRBV19
J: TRBJ2-4
D: TRBD2
size: .
DNA: TGTGCCAGTAGTACCCTTGGACTAGCGGGAAACATTCAGTACTTC
CDR3: CASSTLGLAGNIQYF

V: TRBV5-1
J: TRBJ1-1
D: .
size: .
DNA: TGCGCCAGCAGCTCCGGGTCACCAAACACTGAAGCTTTCTTT
CDR3: CASSSGSPNTEAFF

V: TRBV6-1
J: TRBJ2-5
D: .
size: many
DNA: TGTGCCAGCAGTGACCTCCGGCTAGCGCACCAAGAGACCCAGTACTTC
CDR3: CASSDLRLAHQETQYF

V: TRBV6-1
J: TRBJ2-3
D: .
size: .
DNA: TGTGCCAGCAGTGAAGCTCCTGATATAGGAGATACGCAGTTTTTT
CDR3: CASSEAPDIGDTQFF

V: TRBV12-3/TRBV12-4
J: TRBJ2-7
D: .
size: few
DNA: TGTGCCAGCAGTTCGGGACTCAAGGCCGAGCAGTACTTC
CDR3: CASSSGLKAEQYF

V: TRBV7-9
J: TRBJ2-4
D: TRBD1
size: .
DNA: TGTGCCAGCAGCTACCGAGGGACAGGGGTAGCCAAAAACATTCAGTACTTC
CDR3: CASSYRGTGVAKNIQYF

V: TRBV12-3/TRBV12-4
J: TRBJ2-7
D: .
size: .
DNA: TGTGCCAGCAGTTTATTCTGGGGTAGCTCCTACGAGCAGTACTTC
CDR3: CASSLFWGSSYEQYF

V: TRBV27
J: TRBJ2-1
D: .
size: many
DNA: TGTGCCAGCAGTCGTCGCTCCTACAATGAGCAGTTCTTC
CDR3: CASSRRSYNEQFF

V: TRBV23-1
J: TRBJ2-1
D: .
size: many
DNA: TGCGCCATTAAGGACAGAGGTCTCGACTACAATGAGCAGTTCTTC
CDR3: CAIKDRGLDYNEQFF

V: TRBV5-1
J: TRBJ1-1
D: TRBD1
size: .
DNA: TGCGCCAGCAGCTTGCGGGCAGGGGGCGGTGCGTACACTGAAGCTTTCTTT
CDR3: CASSLRAGGGAYTEAFF

V: TRBV19
J: TRBJ2-1
D: TRBD2
size: many
DNA: TGTGCCAGTACCCAAGCGGGGGACCTTTACAATGAGCAGTTCTTC
CDR3: CASTQAGDLYNEQFF

V: TRBV30
J: TRBJ2-2
D: TRBD1
size: .
DNA: TGTGCCTGGGGACAGGACACCGGGGAGCTGTTTTTT
CDR3: CAWGQDTGELFF

V: TRBV7-9
J: TRBJ2-7
D: TRBD1
size: .
DNA: TGTGCCAGCAGCTTAGGGGACAGGCACTACGAGCAGTACTTC
CDR3: CASSLGDRHYEQYF

V: TRBV10-3
J: TRBJ2-7
D: TRBD1
size: many
DNA: TGTGCCATCAGTATGTCATGGGACAGCTCCTACGAGCAGTACTTC
CDR3: CAISMSWDSSYEQYF

V: TRBV5-1
J: TRBJ1-2
D: .
size: many
DNA: TGCGCCAGCAGCTTGGGCACAGGACTTCCCGGCTACACCTTC
CDR3: CASSLGTGLPGYTF

V: TRBV27
J: TRBJ1-1
D: TRBD1
size: few
DNA: TGTGCCAGCAGTTTATTTCTTTCCAGGGGGAAGAACACTCAAGCTTTCTTT
CDR3: CASSLFLSRGKNTQAFF

V: TRBV6-6
J: TRBJ1-1
D: .
size: few
DNA: TGTGCCGGGAGGAGGGTGGACACTGAAGCTTTCTTT
CDR3: CAGRRVDTEAFF

V: TRBV6-2/TRBV6-3
J: TRBJ2-6
D: .
size: many
DNA: TGTGCCAGCAGAAAACCAGGGGTCCGGGCCAACGTCCTGACTTTC
CDR3: CASRKPGVRANVLTF

V: TRBV18
J: TRBJ1-1
D: TRBD1
size: .
DNA: TGTGCCAGCTCACGACTACAGGGGGAATACTTTGAAGCTTTCTTT
CDR3: CASSRLQGEYFEAFF

V: TRBV2
J: TRBJ2-1
D: .
size: .
DNA: TGTGCCAGCAGTGCCCAGGCGATCAAGACGGATGAGCAGTTCTTC
CDR3: CASSAQAIKTDEQFF

V: TRBV7-6
J: TRBJ1-6
D: TRBD1
size: .
DNA: TGTGCCAGCAGCTTCCGACAGGGGCTGTCTTCACCCCTCCACTTT
CDR3: CASSFRQGLSSPLHF

V: TRBV14
J: TRBJ1-5
D: .
size: .
DNA: TGTGCCAGCAGCCAAGTAGGCAACAATCAGCCCCAGCATTTT
CDR3: CASSQVGNNQPQHF

V: TRBV20-1
J: TRBJ2-5
D: .
size: .
DNA: TGCAGTGCTAGGGGGGAGGCCGCGGGCCCCCAGTACTTC
CDR3: CSARGEAAGPQYF

V: TRBV6-2/TRBV6-3
J: TRBJ2-5
D: .
size: .
DNA: TGTGCCAGCAGTTTTAGACTAGGGAATCAAGAGACCCAGTACTTC
CDR3: CASSFRLGNQETQYF

V: TRBV2
J: TRBJ2-7
D: .
size: many
DNA: TGTGCCAGCAGTGAATTGGGGAACTACGAGCAGTACTTC
CDR3: CASSELGNYEQYF

V: TRBV7-3
J: TRBJ2-3
D: .
size: many
DNA: TGTGCCAGCAGCCTACAGTGGGGCACAGATACGCAGTATTTT
CDR3: CASSLQWGTDTQYF

V: TRBV12-3/TRBV12-4
J: TRBJ2-2
D: .
size: many
DNA: TGTGCCAGCAGTTTAGACTACTCGAACACCGGGGAGCTGTTTTTT
CDR3: CASSLDYSNTGELFF

V: TRBV9
J: TRBJ2-3
D: .
size: .
DNA: TGTGCCAGCAGCGTAGCTGGTAGCGGCGGCACAGATACGCAGTATTTT
CDR3: CASSVAGSGGTDTQYF

V: TRBV6-1
J: TRBJ2-7
D: .
size: many
DNA: TGTGCCAGCAGTACTGGGATTTCCTACGAGCAGTACTTC
CDR3: CASSTGISYEQYF

V: TRBV7-2
J: TRBJ2-7
D: .
size: many
DNA: TGTGCCAGCAGCTTTGGACTGATCTCCTACGAGCAGTACTTC
CDR3: CASSFGLISYEQYF

V: TRBV19
J: TRBJ2-7
D: TRBD1
size: .
DNA: TGTGCCAGTAGCCTGGGACAGTCACACTACGAGCAGTACTTC
CDR3: CASSLGQSHYEQYF

V: TRBV6-2/TRBV6-3
J: TRBJ2-3
D: .
size: few
DNA: TGTGCCAGCAGCCCGACGGCAACCGGTCGGGATACGCAGTATTTT
CDR3: CASSPTATGRDTQYF

V: TRBV6-6
J: TRBJ2-1
D: .
size: many
DNA: TGTGCCAGCAGTTACCCCCATGAGCAGTTCTTC
CDR3: CASSYPHEQFF

V: TRBV20-1
J: TRBJ2-7
D: .
size: .
DNA: TGCAGTGCTTCCTCCTACGAGCAGTACTTC
CDR3: CSASSYEQYF

V: TRBV20-1
J: TRBJ1-6
D: .
size: many
DNA: TGCAGTGCCACGCTTGGAGAGACTAATTCACCCCTCCACTTT
CDR3: CSATLGETNSPLHF

V: TRBV2
J: TRBJ2-6
D: .
size: many
DNA: TGTGCCAGCAGTGGACAGGTGTTGTACTCTGGGGCCAACGTCCTGACTTTC
CDR3: CASSGQVLYSGANVLTF